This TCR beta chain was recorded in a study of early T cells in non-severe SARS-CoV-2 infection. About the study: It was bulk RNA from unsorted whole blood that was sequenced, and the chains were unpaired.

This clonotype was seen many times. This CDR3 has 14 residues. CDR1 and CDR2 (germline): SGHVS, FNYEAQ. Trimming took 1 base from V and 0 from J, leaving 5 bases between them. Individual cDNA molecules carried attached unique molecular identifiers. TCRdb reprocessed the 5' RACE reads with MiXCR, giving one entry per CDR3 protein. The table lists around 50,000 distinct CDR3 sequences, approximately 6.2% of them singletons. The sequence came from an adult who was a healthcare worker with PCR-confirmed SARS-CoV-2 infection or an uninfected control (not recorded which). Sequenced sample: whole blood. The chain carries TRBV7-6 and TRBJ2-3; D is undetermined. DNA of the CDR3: TGTGCCAGCAGCTTAGAAGCTAGCACAGATACGCAGTATTTT. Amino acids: CASSLEASTDTQYF.